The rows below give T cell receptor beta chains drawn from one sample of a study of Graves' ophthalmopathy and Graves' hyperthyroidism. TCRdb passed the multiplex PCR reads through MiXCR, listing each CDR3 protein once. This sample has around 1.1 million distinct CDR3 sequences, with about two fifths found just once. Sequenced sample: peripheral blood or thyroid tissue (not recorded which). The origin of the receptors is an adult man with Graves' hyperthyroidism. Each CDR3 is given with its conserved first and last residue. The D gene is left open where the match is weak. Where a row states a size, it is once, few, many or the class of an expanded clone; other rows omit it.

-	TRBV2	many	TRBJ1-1	CASSEEGQATTEAFF	TGTGCCAGCAGTGAAGAGGGACAAGCGACTACTGAAGCTTTCTTT
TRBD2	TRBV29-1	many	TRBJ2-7	CSADSGGVPYEQYF	TGCAGCGCCGATAGCGGGGGAGTCCCCTACGAGCAGTACTTC
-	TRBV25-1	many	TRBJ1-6	CACSAADGDYNSPLHF	TGTGCCTGCAGTGCTGCGGACGGAGATTATAATTCACCCCTCCACTTT
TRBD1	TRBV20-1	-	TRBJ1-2	CSAREGAPDYGYTF	TGCAGTGCTAGGGAGGGGGCCCCGGACTATGGCTACACCTTC
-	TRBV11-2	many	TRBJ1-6	CASRGGDSPLHF	TGTGCCAGCAGGGGGGGGGATTCACCCCTCCACTTT
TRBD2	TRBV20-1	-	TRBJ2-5	CSARDPEGLAEETQYF	TGCAGTGCTAGAGATCCTGAGGGACTAGCGGAAGAGACCCAGTACTTC
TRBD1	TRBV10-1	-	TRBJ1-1	CASRPTGTLNTEAFF	TGCGCCAGCAGACCGACAGGGACGTTGAACACTGAAGCTTTCTTT
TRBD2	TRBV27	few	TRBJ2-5	CASSNGLAGGPQETQYF	TGTGCCAGCAGTAACGGACTAGCGGGAGGGCCTCAAGAGACCCAGTACTTC
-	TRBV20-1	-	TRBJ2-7	CSAIPGAAYEQYF	TGCAGTGCGATCCCGGGGGCCGCCTACGAGCAGTACTTC
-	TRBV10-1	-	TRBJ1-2	CASSEPDSLKGGYTF	TGCGCCAGCAGTGAGCCGGACAGTCTCAAAGGTGGCTACACCTTC
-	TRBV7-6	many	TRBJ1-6	CASSFKNSPLHF	TGTGCCAGCAGCTTTAAAAATTCACCCCTCCACTTT
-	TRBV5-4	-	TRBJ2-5	CAWGTQYF	TGTGCCTGGGGGACCCAGTACTTC
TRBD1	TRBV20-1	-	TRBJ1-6	CSRDSSPLHF	TGCAGTCGGGACAGTTCACCCCTCCACTTT
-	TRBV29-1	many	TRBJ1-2	CSVYPIERYGYTF	TGCAGCGTTTACCCAATCGAACGCTATGGCTACACCTTC
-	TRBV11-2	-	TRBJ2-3	CASSLGAAGHTQYF	TGTGCCAGCAGCTTAGGGGCAGCCGGTCATACGCAGTATTTT
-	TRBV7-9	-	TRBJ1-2	CASSLTCGSRGSYGYTF	TGTGCCAGCAGCTTAACGTGTGGGTCCCGGGGCAGCTATGGCTACACCTTC
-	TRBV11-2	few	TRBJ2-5	CASTARLGGEETQYF	TGTGCCAGCACCGCCCGGTTAGGGGGGGAAGAGACCCAGTACTTC
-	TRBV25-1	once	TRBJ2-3	CASSIPGAREYTQYF	TGTGCCAGCAGCATACCGGGGGCACGGGAGTATACGCAGTATTTT
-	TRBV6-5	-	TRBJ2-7	CASSYSPGQRYEQYF	TGTGCCAGCAGTTACTCGCCCGGGCAGCGCTACGAGCAGTACTTC
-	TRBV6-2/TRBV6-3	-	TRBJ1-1	CAISLGHTEAFF	TGTGCCATCAGCCTGGGACACACTGAAGCTTTCTTT
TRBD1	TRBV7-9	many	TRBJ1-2	CASSLGQLKANYGYTF	TGTGCCAGCAGCTTGGGACAGCTCAAAGCTAACTATGGCTACACCTTC
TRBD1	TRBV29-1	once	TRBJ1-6	CSSTGGQANSPLHF	TGCAGCAGCACCGGCGGACAGGCTAATTCACCCCTCCACTTT
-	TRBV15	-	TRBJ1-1	CATSRVGTGRAFF	TGTGCCACCAGCAGAGTTGGTACAGGGAGAGCTTTCTTT
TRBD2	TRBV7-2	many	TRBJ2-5	CASSLYSGGRETQYF	TGTGCCAGCAGCTTGTATAGCGGGGGGCGAGAGACCCAGTACTTC
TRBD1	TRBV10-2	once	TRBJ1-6	CASTERTGGSSPLHF	TGCGCCAGCACCGAAAGGACAGGGGGCAGTTCACCCCTCCACTTT
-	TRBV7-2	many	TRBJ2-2	CASSFNTILESSRELFF	TGTGCCAGCAGCTTCAACACTATCCTGGAAAGCAGCAGGGAGCTGTTTTTT
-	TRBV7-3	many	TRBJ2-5	CASSLRWGSTETQYF	TGTGCCAGCAGCTTAAGATGGGGCAGTACGGAGACCCAGTACTTC